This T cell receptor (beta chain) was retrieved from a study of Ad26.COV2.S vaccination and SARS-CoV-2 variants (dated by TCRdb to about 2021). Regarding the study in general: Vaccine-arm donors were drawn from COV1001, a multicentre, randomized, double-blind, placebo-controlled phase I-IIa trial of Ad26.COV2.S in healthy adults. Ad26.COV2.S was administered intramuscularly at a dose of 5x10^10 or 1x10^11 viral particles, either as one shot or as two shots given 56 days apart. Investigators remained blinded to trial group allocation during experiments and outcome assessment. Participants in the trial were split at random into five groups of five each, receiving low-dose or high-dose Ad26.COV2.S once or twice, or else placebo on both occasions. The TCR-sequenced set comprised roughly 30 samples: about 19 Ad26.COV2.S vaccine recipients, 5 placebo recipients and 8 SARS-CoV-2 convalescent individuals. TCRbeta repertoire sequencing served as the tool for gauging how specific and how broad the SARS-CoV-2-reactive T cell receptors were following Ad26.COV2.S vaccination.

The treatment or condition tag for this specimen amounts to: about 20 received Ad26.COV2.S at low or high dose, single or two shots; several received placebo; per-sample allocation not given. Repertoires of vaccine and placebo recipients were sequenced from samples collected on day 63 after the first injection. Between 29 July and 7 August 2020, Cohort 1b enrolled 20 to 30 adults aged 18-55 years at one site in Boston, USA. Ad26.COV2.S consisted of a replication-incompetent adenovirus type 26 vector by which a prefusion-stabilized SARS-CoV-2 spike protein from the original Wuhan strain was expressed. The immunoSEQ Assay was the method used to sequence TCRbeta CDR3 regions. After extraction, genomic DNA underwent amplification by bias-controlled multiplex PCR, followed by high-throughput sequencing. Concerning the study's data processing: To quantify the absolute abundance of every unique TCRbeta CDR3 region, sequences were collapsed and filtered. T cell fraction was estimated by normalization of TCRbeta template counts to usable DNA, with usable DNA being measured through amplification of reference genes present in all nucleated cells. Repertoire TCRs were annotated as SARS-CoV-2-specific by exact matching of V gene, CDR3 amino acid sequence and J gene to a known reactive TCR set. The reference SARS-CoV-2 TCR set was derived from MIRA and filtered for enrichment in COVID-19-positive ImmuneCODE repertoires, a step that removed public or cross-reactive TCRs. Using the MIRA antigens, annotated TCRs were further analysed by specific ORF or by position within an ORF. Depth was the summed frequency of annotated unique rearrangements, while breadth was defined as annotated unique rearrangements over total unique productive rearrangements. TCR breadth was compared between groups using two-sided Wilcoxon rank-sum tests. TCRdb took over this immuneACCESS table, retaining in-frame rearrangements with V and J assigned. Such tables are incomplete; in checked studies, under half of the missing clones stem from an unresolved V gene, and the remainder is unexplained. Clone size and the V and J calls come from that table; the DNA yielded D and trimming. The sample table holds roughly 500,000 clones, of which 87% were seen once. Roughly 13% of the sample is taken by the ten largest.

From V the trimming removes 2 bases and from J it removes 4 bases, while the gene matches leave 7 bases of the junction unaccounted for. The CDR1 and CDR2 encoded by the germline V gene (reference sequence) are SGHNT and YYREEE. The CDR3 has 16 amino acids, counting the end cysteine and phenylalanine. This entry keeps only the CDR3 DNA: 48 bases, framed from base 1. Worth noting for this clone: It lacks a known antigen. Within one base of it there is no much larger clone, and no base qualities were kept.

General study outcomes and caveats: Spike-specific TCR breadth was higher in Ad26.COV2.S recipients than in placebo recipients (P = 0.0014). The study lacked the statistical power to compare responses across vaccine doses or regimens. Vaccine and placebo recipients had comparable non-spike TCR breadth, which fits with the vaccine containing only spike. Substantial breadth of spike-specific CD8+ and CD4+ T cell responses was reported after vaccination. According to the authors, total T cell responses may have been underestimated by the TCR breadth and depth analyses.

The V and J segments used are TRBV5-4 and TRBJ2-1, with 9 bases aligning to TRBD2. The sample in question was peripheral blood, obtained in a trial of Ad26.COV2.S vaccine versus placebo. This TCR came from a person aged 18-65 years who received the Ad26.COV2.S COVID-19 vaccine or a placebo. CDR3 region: CASSFHGGRAYNEQFF. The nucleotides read TGTGCCAGCAGCTTCCATGGCGGGAGGGCGTACAATGAGCAGTTCTTC.